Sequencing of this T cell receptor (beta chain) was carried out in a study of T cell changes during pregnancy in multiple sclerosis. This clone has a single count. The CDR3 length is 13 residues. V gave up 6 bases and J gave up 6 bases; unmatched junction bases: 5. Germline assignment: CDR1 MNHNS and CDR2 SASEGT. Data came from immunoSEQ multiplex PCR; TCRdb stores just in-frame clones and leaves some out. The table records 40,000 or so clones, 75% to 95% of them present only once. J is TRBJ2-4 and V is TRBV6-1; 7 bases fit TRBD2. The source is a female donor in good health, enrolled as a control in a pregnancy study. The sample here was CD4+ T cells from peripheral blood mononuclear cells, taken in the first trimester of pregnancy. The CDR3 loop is CASRTGGGNIQYF. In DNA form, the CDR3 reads TGTGCCAGCAGAACGGGCGGGGGAAACATTCAGTACTTC.